The rows below give T cell receptor beta chains drawn from one sample of a study of cytomegalovirus exposure and HLA in healthy donors. The protocol was immunoSEQ multiplex PCR, while the TCRdb copy is restricted to in-frame clones and leaves out a portion. The sample contains around 190,000 clones, around 80% of which appear only once. The sample taken for sequencing was PBMCs. The receptors were sampled from a woman younger than 45 in good health and CMV-seropositive. Each CDR3 is given with its conserved first and last residue. Each record gives: CDR3 protein, CDR3 DNA, D gene, J gene, clone size, V gene. D genes are given only for firm matches. Clone sizes are given selectively: once, few, many, or a class where the clone is expanded.

CDR3: CASSHALTGAEQFF
DNA: TGTGCCAGCAGCCACGCCCTGACAGGGGCTGAGCAGTTCTTC
D: TRBD1
J: TRBJ2-1
size: NA
V: TRBV4-2

CDR3: CASSGNGQGGYGYTF
DNA: TGTGCCAGCAGCGGAAATGGACAGGGAGGGTACGGCTACACCTTC
D: TRBD1
J: TRBJ1-2
size: NA
V: TRBV5-4

CDR3: CASMGQGANQPQHF
DNA: TGTGCCAGTATGGGACAGGGGGCCAATCAGCCCCAGCATTTT
D: TRBD1
J: TRBJ1-5
size: NA
V: TRBV19

CDR3: CASNEGSSYEQYF
DNA: TGTGCCAGCAATGAGGGGAGCTCCTACGAGCAGTACTTC
D: NA
J: TRBJ2-7
size: NA
V: TRBV25-1

CDR3: CSAGQNEQYF
DNA: TGCAGCGCTGGACAGAACGAGCAGTACTTC
D: NA
J: TRBJ2-7
size: NA
V: TRBV29-1

CDR3: CASSPLQGARTEAFF
DNA: TGTGCCAGCAGCCCGTTACAGGGGGCTAGGACTGAAGCTTTCTTT
D: TRBD1
J: TRBJ1-1
size: NA
V: TRBV7-9

CDR3: CASSSPTGGHYEQYF
DNA: TGTGCCAGCAGCTCACCGACAGGGGGTCACTACGAGCAGTACTTC
D: TRBD1
J: TRBJ2-7
size: NA
V: TRBV7-9

CDR3: CASSYPGQGAKTQYF
DNA: TGTGCCAGCAGCTACCCGGGACAGGGGGCGAAGACCCAGTACTTC
D: TRBD1
J: TRBJ2-5
size: few
V: TRBV5-5

CDR3: CASSALLSGGWTDTQYF
DNA: TGTGCCAGCAGTGCCCTCCTTAGCGGGGGGTGGACAGATACGCAGTATTTT
D: TRBD2
J: TRBJ2-3
size: few
V: TRBV25-1

CDR3: CSSSLGAGLAKNIQYF
DNA: TGTTCCAGCAGCTTGGGAGCGGGGCTAGCCAAAAACATTCAGTACTTC
D: TRBD2
J: TRBJ2-4
size: NA
V: TRBV7-9

CDR3: CASSQDVSSPLQFF
DNA: TGCGCCAGCAGCCAGGACGTATCTAGCCCTCTGCAGTTCTTC
D: NA
J: TRBJ2-1
size: NA
V: TRBV4-3

CDR3: CATSRGRQGYDGEAFF
DNA: TGTGCCACCAGCAGGGGACGACAGGGTTATGATGGTGAAGCTTTCTTT
D: TRBD1
J: TRBJ1-1
size: NA
V: TRBV15

CDR3: CASSQDLGQPGSYEQYF
DNA: TGCGCCAGCAGCCAAGATCTGGGACAGCCGGGCTCCTACGAGCAGTACTTC
D: TRBD1
J: TRBJ2-7
size: NA
V: TRBV4-1

CDR3: CAWSTQGLGNTIYF
DNA: TGTGCCTGGAGTACACAGGGGCTTGGAAACACCATATATTTT
D: TRBD1
J: TRBJ1-3
size: NA
V: TRBV30

CDR3: CASSLGGGATGELFF
DNA: TGTGCCAGCAGCTTAGGGGGCGGTGCCACCGGGGAGCTGTTTTTT
D: NA
J: TRBJ2-2
size: NA
V: TRBV7-9

CDR3: CASSQGAGNTEAFF
DNA: TGTGCCAGCAGCCAGGGGGCTGGGAACACTGAAGCTTTCTTT
D: TRBD1
J: TRBJ1-1
size: NA
V: TRBV5-4

CDR3: CASSERGSGHEQYF
DNA: TGTGCCAGCAGTGAGAGGGGGTCGGGGCACGAGCAGTACTTC
D: NA
J: TRBJ2-7
size: NA
V: TRBV25-1

CDR3: CASSIGAVGYTF
DNA: TGTGCCAGTAGTATAGGCGCGGTGGGCTACACCTTC
D: NA
J: TRBJ1-2
size: NA
V: TRBV19

CDR3: CASVGGQGYNEQFF
DNA: TGTGCTAGTGTCGGGGGACAGGGTTACAATGAGCAGTTCTTC
D: TRBD1
J: TRBJ2-1
size: few
V: TRBV12-5

CDR3: CASSFGGGNDEQFF
DNA: TGTGCCAGCAGCTTTGGGGGAGGTAACGATGAGCAGTTCTTC
D: NA
J: TRBJ2-1
size: NA
V: TRBV5-4

CDR3: CASSVESGQETQYF
DNA: TGTGCCAGCAGCGTAGAATCAGGGCAAGAGACCCAGTACTTC
D: NA
J: TRBJ2-5
size: NA
V: TRBV9

CDR3: CASSFHLQGWGYTF
DNA: TGTGCCAGCAGCTTCCATTTACAGGGGTGGGGCTACACCTTC
D: TRBD1
J: TRBJ1-2
size: NA
V: TRBV7-2

CDR3: CASSLGGSEFYNEQFF
DNA: TGTGCCAGCAGCTTAGGCGGGAGTGAATTCTACAATGAGCAGTTCTTC
D: TRBD2
J: TRBJ2-1
size: NA
V: TRBV11-2

CDR3: CASRGQTGGRNTIYF
DNA: TGTGCCAGCAGGGGACAGACAGGGGGAAGAAACACCATATATTTT
D: TRBD1
J: TRBJ1-3
size: NA
V: TRBV6-6

CDR3: CASSLTYEQYF
DNA: TGTGCCAGTAGTCTTACCTACGAGCAGTACTTC
D: NA
J: TRBJ2-7
size: NA
V: TRBV19

CDR3: CASSLGQGDQPQHF
DNA: TGTGCCAGCAGCTTGGGACAGGGGGATCAGCCCCAGCATTTT
D: TRBD1
J: TRBJ1-5
size: NA
V: TRBV5-4

CDR3: CASSLDRGGRAGDTQYF
DNA: TGCGCCAGCAGCCTGGACAGGGGCGGGAGGGCCGGAGATACGCAGTATTTT
D: NA
J: TRBJ2-3
size: NA
V: TRBV5-1

CDR3: CASSQGGGSGANVLTF
DNA: TGCGCCAGCAGCCAGGGGGGGGGCTCTGGGGCCAACGTCCTGACTTTC
D: TRBD2
J: TRBJ2-6
size: NA
V: TRBV4-3

CDR3: CASNSMGGGTEAFF
DNA: TGTGCCAGCAACTCTATGGGGGGTGGCACTGAAGCTTTCTTT
D: NA
J: TRBJ1-1
size: NA
V: TRBV6-1

CDR3: CASSLGGGTGQPQHF
DNA: TGTGCCAGCAGCTTAGGAGGTGGAACTGGGCAGCCCCAGCATTTT
D: NA
J: TRBJ1-5
size: NA
V: TRBV7-9

CDR3: CATGSGQGGGSNQPQHF
DNA: TGTGCCACCGGATCGGGACAGGGTGGCGGTAGCAATCAGCCCCAGCATTTT
D: TRBD1
J: TRBJ1-5
size: NA
V: TRBV10-3

CDR3: CASSGRQGRYGRVEQYF
DNA: TGTGCCAGCAGCGGGAGACAGGGTCGTTACGGTCGTGTCGAGCAGTACTTC
D: TRBD1
J: TRBJ2-7
size: NA
V: TRBV5-8

CDR3: CASINPNTGELFF
DNA: TGTGCCAGTATTAATCCGAACACCGGGGAGCTGTTTTTT
D: NA
J: TRBJ2-2
size: NA
V: TRBV19

CDR3: CSVDSQREDNEQFF
DNA: TGCAGCGTTGATTCCCAGCGGGAAGATAATGAGCAGTTCTTC
D: TRBD2
J: TRBJ2-1
size: NA
V: TRBV29-1

CDR3: CASSGTGGNQETQYF
DNA: TGTGCCAGCAGTGGGACAGGGGGAAACCAAGAGACCCAGTACTTC
D: TRBD1
J: TRBJ2-5
size: NA
V: TRBV25-1

CDR3: CSVVPGTGNTEAFF
DNA: TGCAGCGTTGTTCCCGGGACAGGGAACACTGAAGCTTTCTTT
D: TRBD1
J: TRBJ1-1
size: NA
V: TRBV29-1